This T cell receptor beta chain derives from a study of cytomegalovirus exposure and HLA in healthy donors (dated by TCRdb to 2016 to 2017). Study-level background: An earlier analysis of roughly 500 of the donors reported 250 to 300 Gb of sequence data and some 100 million unique TCR beta sequences from 150 million to 200 million T cells. Approximately 330 gigabases of sequencing data and roughly 80 million unique TCR sequences made up an early release that covered several hundred HLA-typed donors. Rather than drawing on any new phenotypic data, the later analysis identified candidate immune exposures from TCR beta sequences and the way those sequences occurred across donors. On average, approximately 250,000 unique TCR beta nucleotide sequences were sequenced per donor among several hundred genotyped donors of the cohort, with about 19% of those sequences being non-productive. The study combined high-throughput TCR immunosequencing, statistical association of individual TCRs with disease status, and machine learning to predict cytomegalovirus infection status. Using immunosequencing, the study profiled T cell repertoires from 666 subjects and related those repertoires to cytomegalovirus serostatus. Genome-wide SNP genotypes for about 60% of the roughly 700 donors were used in a later genetic analysis, which treated that subset as a discovery cohort. Typing coverage varied by locus: roughly 620-630 donors for A, B, C, DRB1 and DQB1; around 560 for DQA1; 600 to 610 for DPA1; 400 to 480 for DPB1. Donor age, sex, ethnicity and CMV serostatus were compiled alongside the repertoire data. In a later analysis, previously published TCR beta repertoires from more than 500 donors were re-analyzed and high-resolution HLA genotyping was added so that TCR occurrence patterns could be studied. Four to six DR-DQ haplotypes were handled as single units for association and clustering, since linkage in the cohort was strong. A separate validation cohort of some 130 different subjects was used in addition to the roughly 620-subject first cohort. Both class I and class II loci were covered by HLA typing, at four-digit resolution. An earlier analysis of 587 of the donors used high-throughput TCR beta sequencing to judge whether each TCR beta V gene segment behaved as functional or pseudogenic. The aim of the study was to test whether cataloging public T cell receptors could identify signatures of past pathogen exposure. Every discovery cohort repertoire had been produced on one sequencing platform. Of the 398 genotyped donors, roughly 80% were placed in the genetic ancestry cluster associated with self-reported Caucasian donors.

The paper as a whole reports these results and caveats: The cohort was sequenced for TCR beta chains only, and without alpha or paired-chain data the features that could be detected were limited. The sequencing pipeline was judged likely to have produced a cluster of highly shared sequence variants as a technical artifact. Three of the identified cytomegalovirus-associated TCR beta chains were confirmed in vitro to be specific for cytomegalovirus antigens. The presence/absence analyses assumed that sequencing depth was roughly uniform across donors, and that assumption may not be true. For the cohort, immune exposure information was limited to CMV serostatus. In a later analysis, TCR association rates were found to vary across HLA loci, with the most associated TCRs seen for DRB1 alleles and the fewest for HLA-C alleles. Because HLA typing was missing for some donors at each locus, association tests included only the typed subset. A later genetic analysis associated a missense DCLRE1C variant with V-gene and J-gene trimming of TCR beta chains, and an independent cohort replicated the association. In an earlier analysis of approximately 590 of the donors, most TCR beta V segments were observed in productive rearrangements about 87% or about 30% of the time, broadly matching IMGT annotations. Compared with the approximately 700-donor mean, donors in an Asian-associated ancestry cluster had fewer N-insertions in productive TCRs, according to a later genetic analysis. Because counts were too low, under 20 rarely observed V segments, including chromosome 9 orphons, were left out of the earlier analysis of roughly 600 of the donors. In a later analysis, most CMV-associated TCR beta chains were found to appear HLA-restricted, with HLA associations seemingly driven largely by CMV exposure. A later analysis found that HLA-associated TCR beta chains were more clonally expanded and had lower generation probabilities than equally common non-associated chains. The classifier was reported to diagnose cytomegalovirus status with high specificity and sensitivity in both the original and validation cohorts. The authors suggested that the approach could potentially be extended to other disease states and immunological phenotypes. A further reported finding was that TCR beta sequences accurately predicted the HLA-A and HLA-B alleles for most subjects in the first cohort. Correlated functional status among segregating V segments might reflect linkage disequilibrium, but an unknown experimental factor could not be ruled out. The study gave a list of roughly 150 TCR beta chains associated with cytomegalovirus. Most TCR sequences were seen in very few donors, while some public TCRs were found in many individuals. Some IMGT-functional V segments, including TRBV6-2 and TRBV6-3, could not be told apart with the 87-base-pair reads, so those segments were excluded. In a later analysis, several top co-occurrence clusters were reported to appear linked to parvovirus B19, influenza, CMV and Epstein-Barr virus. A later analysis associated 15,000 or so TCR beta sequences with specific HLA alleles at a false discovery rate of 0.05. Assigning TCR associations to individual alleles was difficult when HLA alleles, especially DR and DQ, strongly co-occurred.

This clone appeared a single time. Its binding antigen is unknown. No quality values exist for individual bases; no much larger clone is one base distant. The cohort comprised 670 or so healthy bone marrow donors. Cohort members were all nominally healthy when sampled, although unrecorded immune exposures were likely present. Of the approximately 700 cohort members, approximately 300 had a positive CMV serostatus and approximately 400 had a negative one, while no CMV serostatus was recorded for the donor. Every donor gave a peripheral blood sample, and the peripheral blood mononuclear cells from that sample were used for TCR beta sequencing. Genomic DNA extraction from the blood cell samples was performed with the Qiagen DNeasy Blood Extraction Kit. From V the trimming removes 1 base and from J it removes 1 base, while the gene matches leave 2 bases of the junction unaccounted for. The CDR3 runs 15 residues from the cysteine to the phenylalanine. Only CDR3 DNA is held: 45 bases, read in frame from base 1. Taken from the germline V gene (reference sequence), the CDR1 and CDR2 loops are SEHNR and FQNEAQ.

Library construction relied on the immunoSEQ multiplex PCR assay. The multiplex PCR relied on a mix of 60 forward primers for TCR Vbeta segments and 13 reverse primers for TCR Jbeta segments. Amplification of the CDR3 region of rearranged TCR beta genes was performed with a multiplex PCR assay on genomic DNA. The amplified TCR beta libraries were sequenced on the Illumina HiSeq System as 87-base-pair reads. The source study handled its data this way. A later analysis counted tens of millions of unique TCR beta chains across the 500 to 850 repertoires, and 9.5 million to 11 million of these chains were shared by at least two donors. Raw reads were error-corrected and collapsed into unique sequences with a nearest-neighbor algorithm that merged closely related sequences to remove PCR and sequencing errors. V, D and J gene segments were assigned by aligning CDR3 sequences to IMGT reference sequences. For a sequence to be retained, a match of at least six nucleotides was required to both a V gene segment and a J gene segment. Rearrangements were called productive when the CDR3 lacked stop codons and stayed in frame with V and J; all others were non-productive. CDR3 was defined according to IMGT convention as the region running from the second conserved V-encoded cysteine to the conserved J-encoded phenylalanine. Sequences without an unambiguous match to a single V gene segment were excluded from the earlier analysis of about 640 of the donors. In an earlier analysis of a few hundred of the donors, V segments were called functional above 56.7% productive rearrangements and were called segregating when the between-donor standard deviation exceeded 5%. A statistical classification framework was developed to diagnose cytomegalovirus status using the catalog of TCR beta chain sequences. A later analysis assigned V and J genes by comparing TCR nucleotide sequences with IMGT/GENE-DB human TR gene sequences. Using the TCRdist pipeline, a later analysis assigned CDR3 sequences along with most-parsimonious VDJ recombination scenarios. A later analysis defined each TCR beta chain by its CDR3 amino acid sequence plus V-gene family, and excluded reads lacking a unique V-gene family. A later analysis removed 450 to 600 highly shared, low-generation-probability nucleotide sequences to deal with suspected cross-contamination and a sequencing artifact. In a later analysis, a clonal expansion index for each public chain was calculated from normalized within-repertoire ranks of inferred template counts. In a later analysis, generation probabilities were computed with a VDJ recombination model fitted to out-of-frame rearrangements, and the resulting probabilities were checked against IGoR. In a later analysis, TCR-TCR, TCR-HLA and TCR-CMV co-occurrence was scored with hypergeometric tests, and a repertoire-size bias correction was applied to TCR pairs. False discovery rates were estimated in a later analysis by permuting HLA or CMV assignments 20 times. A later analysis grouped co-occurring TCRs with DBSCAN, adding TCRdist sequence similarity when clustering within HLA-allele-positive subsets. Repertoires with fewer than 30,000 or more than 120,000 public chains were left out of co-occurrence clustering, as were a few repertoires with anomalous nucleotide sharing. Entries here come from immuneACCESS through TCRdb and include only in-frame sequences with V and J called. Some clones fail to appear in such tables; in the studies checked, an unresolved V gene covers under half of the shortfall, and the cause of the remainder is unknown. V and J calls and clone size are those listed in that table; D and trimming were worked out from the DNA. Within this sample are fewer than 180,000 clones, with roughly 77% of them counted one time only. Together, the top ten hold about 4% of the sample.

This clonotype was sampled from a human donor in good health. The chain couples TRBV7-9 to TRBJ2-3; TRBD2 agrees with 7 junctional bases. Source material: PBMCs. CDR3 sequence: CASSLGGRGTDTQYF. The DNA sequence is as follows: TGTGCCAGCAGCTTAGGGGGGAGGGGCACAGATACGCAGTATTTT. With the portions outside the CDR3 filled from the reference TRBV7-9 and TRBJ2-3 genes, the complete variable region becomes DTGVSQNPRHKITKRGQNVTFRCDPISEHNRLYWYRQTLGQGPEFLTYFQNEAQLEKSRLLSDRFSAERPKGSFSTLEIQRTEQGDSAMYLCASSLGGRGTDTQYFGPGTRLTVL.